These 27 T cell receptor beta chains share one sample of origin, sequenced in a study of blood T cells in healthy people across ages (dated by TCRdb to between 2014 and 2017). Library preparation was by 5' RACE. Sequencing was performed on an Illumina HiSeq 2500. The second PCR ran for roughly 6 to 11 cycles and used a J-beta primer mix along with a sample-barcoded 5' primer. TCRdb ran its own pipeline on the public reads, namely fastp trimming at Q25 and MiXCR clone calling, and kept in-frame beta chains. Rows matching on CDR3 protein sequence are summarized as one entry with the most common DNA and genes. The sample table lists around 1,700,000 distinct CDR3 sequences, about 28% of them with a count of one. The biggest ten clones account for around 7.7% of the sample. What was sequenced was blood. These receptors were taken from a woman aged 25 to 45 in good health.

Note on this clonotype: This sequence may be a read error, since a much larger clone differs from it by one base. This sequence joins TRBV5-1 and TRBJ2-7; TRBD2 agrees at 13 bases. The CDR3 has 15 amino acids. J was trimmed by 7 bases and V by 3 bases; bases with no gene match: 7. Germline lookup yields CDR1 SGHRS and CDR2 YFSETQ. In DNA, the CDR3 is TGCGCCAGCAGCTGGGGGACTAGCGGGAACGGTGAGCAGTACTTC. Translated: CASSWGTSGNGEQYF.

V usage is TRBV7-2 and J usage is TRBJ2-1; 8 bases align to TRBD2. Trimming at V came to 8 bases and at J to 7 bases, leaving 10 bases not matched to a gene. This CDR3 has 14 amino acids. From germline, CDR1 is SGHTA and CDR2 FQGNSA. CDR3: CASATGGKRNEQFF. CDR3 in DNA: TGTGCCAGCGCCACGGGGGGGAAGAGAAATGAGCAGTTCTTC.

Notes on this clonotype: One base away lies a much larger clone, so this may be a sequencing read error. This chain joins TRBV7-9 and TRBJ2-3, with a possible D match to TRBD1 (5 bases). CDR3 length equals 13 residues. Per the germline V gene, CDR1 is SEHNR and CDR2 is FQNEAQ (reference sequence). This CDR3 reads CASSADSTDMQYF. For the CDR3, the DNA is TGTGCCAGCAGCGCCGACAGCACAGATATGCAGTATTTT. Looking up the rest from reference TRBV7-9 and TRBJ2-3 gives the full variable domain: DTGVSQNPRHKITKRGQNVTFRCDPISEHNRLYWYRQTLGQGPEFLTYFQNEAQLEKSRLLSDRFSAERPKGSFSTLEIQRTEQGDSAMYLCASSADSTDMQYFGPGTRLTVL.

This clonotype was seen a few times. CDR3 sequence reads: CSVEGQGGSSYEQYF. In DNA, the CDR3 is TGCAGCGTTGAAGGGCAGGGGGGGAGCTCCTACGAGCAGTACTTC. The V and J genes are TRBV29-1 and TRBJ2-7; TRBD1 or TRBD2 may be the D gene (7 bases each). Trimming pared 1 base from V and 0 bases from J, leaving 13 bases between. The CDR3 length is 15 residues. Germline V gene data show CDR1 as SQVTM and CDR2 as ANQGSEA.

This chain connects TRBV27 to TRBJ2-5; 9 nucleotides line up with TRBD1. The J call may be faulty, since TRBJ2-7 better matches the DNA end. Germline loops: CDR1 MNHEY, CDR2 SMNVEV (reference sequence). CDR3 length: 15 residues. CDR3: CASSLSPGQGYEQYF. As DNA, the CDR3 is TGTGCCAGCAGTTTATCTCCCGGACAGGGGTACGAGCAGTACTTC.

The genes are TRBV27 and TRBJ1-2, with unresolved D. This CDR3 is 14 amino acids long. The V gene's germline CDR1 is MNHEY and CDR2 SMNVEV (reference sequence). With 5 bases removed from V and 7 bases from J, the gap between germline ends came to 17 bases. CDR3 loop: CASSVSPWPSGYTF. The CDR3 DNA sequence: TGTGCCAGCAGTGTCTCCCCCTGGCCGAGTGGCTACACCTTC.

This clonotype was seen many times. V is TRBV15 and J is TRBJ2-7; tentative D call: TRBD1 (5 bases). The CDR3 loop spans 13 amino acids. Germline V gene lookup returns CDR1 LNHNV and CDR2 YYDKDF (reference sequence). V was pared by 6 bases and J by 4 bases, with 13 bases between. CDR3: CATSFDRQYEQYF. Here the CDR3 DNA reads TGTGCCACCAGTTTCGACAGACAATACGAGCAGTACTTC.

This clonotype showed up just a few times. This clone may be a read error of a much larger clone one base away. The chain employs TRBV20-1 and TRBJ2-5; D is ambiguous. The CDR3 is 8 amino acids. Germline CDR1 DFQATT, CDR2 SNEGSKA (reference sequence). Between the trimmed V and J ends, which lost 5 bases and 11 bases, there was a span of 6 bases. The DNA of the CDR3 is TGCAGTGCTGGTGATCAGTACTTC. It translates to CSAGDQYF.

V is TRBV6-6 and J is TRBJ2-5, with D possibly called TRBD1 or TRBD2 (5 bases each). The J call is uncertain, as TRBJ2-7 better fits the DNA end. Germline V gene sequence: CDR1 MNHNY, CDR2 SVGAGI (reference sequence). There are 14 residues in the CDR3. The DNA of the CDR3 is TGTGCCAGCAGCGGGACGGCAGTGGGGTACGAGCAGTACTTC. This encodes CASSGTAVGYEQYF.

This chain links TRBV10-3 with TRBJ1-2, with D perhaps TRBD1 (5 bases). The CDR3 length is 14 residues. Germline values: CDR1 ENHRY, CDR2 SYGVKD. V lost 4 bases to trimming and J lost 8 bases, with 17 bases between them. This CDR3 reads CAISGGSPEAGYTF. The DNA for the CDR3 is TGTGCCATCAGTGGGGGCAGCCCCGAGGCCGGCTACACCTTC.

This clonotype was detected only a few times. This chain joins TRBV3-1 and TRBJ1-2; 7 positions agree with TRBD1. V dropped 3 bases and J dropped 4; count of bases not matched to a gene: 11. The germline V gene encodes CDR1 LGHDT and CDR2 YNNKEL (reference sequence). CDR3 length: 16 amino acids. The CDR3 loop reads CASSQIGTADIYGYTF. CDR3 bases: TGTGCCAGCAGCCAGATAGGGACAGCCGACATCTATGGCTACACCTTC.

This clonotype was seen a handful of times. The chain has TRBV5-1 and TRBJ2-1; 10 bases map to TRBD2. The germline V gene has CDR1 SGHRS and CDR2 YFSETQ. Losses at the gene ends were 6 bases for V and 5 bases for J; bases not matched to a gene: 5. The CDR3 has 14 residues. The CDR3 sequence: CASIWTSGDNEQFF. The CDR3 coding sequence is TGCGCCAGCATTTGGACTAGCGGAGACAATGAGCAGTTCTTC.

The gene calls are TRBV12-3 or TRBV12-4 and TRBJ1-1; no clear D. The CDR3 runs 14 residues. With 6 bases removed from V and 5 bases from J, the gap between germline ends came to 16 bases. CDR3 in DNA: TGTGCCAGCAGGGAGACTGGGTCTGGGACTGAAGCTTTCTTT. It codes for CASRETGSGTEAFF.

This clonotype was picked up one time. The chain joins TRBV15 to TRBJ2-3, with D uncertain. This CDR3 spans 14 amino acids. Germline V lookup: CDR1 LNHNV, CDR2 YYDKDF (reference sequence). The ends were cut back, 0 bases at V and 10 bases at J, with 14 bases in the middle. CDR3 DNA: TGTGCCACCAGCAGAGATGGTACTATGGATGCGCAGTATTTT. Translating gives CATSRDGTMDAQYF.

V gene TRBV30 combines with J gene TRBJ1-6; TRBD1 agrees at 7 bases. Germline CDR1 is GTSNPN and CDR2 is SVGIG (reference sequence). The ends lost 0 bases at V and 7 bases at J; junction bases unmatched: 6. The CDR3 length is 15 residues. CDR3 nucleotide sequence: TGTGCCTGGAGTGTTGAGGGGGCTGGGAATTCACCCCTCCACTTT. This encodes CAWSVEGAGNSPLHF.

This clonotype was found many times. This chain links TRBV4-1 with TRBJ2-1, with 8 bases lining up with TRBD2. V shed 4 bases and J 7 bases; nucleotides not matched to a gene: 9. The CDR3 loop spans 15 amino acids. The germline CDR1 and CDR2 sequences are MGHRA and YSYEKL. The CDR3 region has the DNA TGCGCCAGCAGCCTACTACCTGCTAGCGGGAATGAGCAGTTCTTC. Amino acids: CASSLLPASGNEQFF.

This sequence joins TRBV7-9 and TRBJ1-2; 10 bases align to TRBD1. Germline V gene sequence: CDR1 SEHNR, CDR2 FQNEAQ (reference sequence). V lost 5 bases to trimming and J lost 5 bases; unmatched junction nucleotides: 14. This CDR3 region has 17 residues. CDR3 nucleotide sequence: TGTGCCAGCAGCGATGCTAACCGGGACAGGGGCCGGTATGGCTACACCTTC. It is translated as CASSDANRDRGRYGYTF. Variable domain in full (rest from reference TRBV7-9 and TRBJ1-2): DTGVSQNPRHKITKRGQNVTFRCDPISEHNRLYWYRQTLGQGPEFLTYFQNEAQLEKSRLLSDRFSAERPKGSFSTLEIQRTEQGDSAMYLCASSDANRDRGRYGYTFGSGTRLTVV.

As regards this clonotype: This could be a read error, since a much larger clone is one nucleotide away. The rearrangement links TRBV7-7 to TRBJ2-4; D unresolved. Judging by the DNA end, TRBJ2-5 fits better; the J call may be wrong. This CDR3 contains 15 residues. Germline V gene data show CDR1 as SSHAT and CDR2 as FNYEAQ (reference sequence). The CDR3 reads CVSSPRGRDVPTQYF. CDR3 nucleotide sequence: TGTGTCAGCAGCCCCCGCGGTCGCGACGTTCCGACCCAGTACTTC.

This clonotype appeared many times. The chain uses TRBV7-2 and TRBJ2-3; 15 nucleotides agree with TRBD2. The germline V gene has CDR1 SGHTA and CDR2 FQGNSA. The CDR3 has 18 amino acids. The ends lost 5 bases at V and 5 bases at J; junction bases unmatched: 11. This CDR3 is CASSPHTGLAGGVDTQYF. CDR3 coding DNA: TGTGCCAGCAGCCCACATACTGGACTAGCGGGGGGGGTAGATACGCAGTATTTT.

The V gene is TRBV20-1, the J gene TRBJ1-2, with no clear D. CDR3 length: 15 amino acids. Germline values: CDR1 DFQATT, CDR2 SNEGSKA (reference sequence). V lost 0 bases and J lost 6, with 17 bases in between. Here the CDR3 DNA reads TGCAGTGCTAGAGACTTGTCGCCCCTCGACAATGGCTACACCTTC. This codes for CSARDLSPLDNGYTF.

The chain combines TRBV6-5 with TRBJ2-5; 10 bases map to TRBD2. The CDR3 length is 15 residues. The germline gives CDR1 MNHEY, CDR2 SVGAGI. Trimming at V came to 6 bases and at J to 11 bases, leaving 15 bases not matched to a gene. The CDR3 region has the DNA TGTGCCAGCAGCGAGCTAGCGGGAGTTAACAATGAGCAGTACTTC. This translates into CASSELAGVNNEQYF.

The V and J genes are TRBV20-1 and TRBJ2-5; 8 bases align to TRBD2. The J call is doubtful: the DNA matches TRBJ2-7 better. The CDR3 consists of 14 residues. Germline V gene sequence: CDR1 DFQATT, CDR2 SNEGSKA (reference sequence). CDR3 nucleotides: TGCAGTGCTGAGGTTAGCGGGAACTCCTACGAGCAGTACTTC. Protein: CSAEVSGNSYEQYF.

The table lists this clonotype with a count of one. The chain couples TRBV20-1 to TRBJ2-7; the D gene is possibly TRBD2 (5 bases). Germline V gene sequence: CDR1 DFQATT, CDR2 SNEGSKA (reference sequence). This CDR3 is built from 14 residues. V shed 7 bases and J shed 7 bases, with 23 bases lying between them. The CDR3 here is CSVRGPAVGNEQYF. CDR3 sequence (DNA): TGCAGTGTCCGAGGGCCAGCGGTCGGGAATGAGCAGTACTTC.

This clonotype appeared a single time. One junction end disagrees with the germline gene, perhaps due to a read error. CDR3 nucleotide sequence: TGCGCCAGCAGCCAAGGAAGCTGGAATGGCTTCACCTTC. Translation gives CASSQGSWNGFTF. V and J are TRBV4-3 and TRBJ1-2; D unresolved. CDR1 is LGHNA and CDR2 is YSLEER in the germline V gene. This CDR3 comprises 13 residues.

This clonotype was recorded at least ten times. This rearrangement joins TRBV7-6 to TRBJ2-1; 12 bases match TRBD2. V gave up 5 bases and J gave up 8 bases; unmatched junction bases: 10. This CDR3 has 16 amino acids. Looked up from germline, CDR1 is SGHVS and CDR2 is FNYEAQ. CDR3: CASSIRLAGVEDEQFF. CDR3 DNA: TGTGCCAGCAGCATAAGACTAGCGGGAGTGGAGGATGAGCAGTTCTTC.

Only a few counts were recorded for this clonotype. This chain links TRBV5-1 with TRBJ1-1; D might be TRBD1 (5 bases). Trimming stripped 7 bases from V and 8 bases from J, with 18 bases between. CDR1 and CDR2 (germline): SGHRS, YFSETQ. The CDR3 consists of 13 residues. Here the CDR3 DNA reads TGCGCCAGCGGGTTTGGTGGACACAAAGAAGCTTTCTTT. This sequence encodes CASGFGGHKEAFF.

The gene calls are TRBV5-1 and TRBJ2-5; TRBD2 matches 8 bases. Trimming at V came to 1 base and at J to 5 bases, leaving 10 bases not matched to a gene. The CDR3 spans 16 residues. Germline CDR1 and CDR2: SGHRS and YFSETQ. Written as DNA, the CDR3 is TGCGCCAGCAGCTTGATGGCGGGAGGCGGAGATGAGACCCAGTACTTC. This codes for CASSLMAGGGDETQYF.